This T cell receptor (beta chain) came from a study of cytomegalovirus exposure and HLA in healthy donors. PCR primers comprised 60 Vbeta and 13 Jbeta primers. TCRdb's copy holds only in-frame clones and misses some; the assay was immunoSEQ multiplex PCR. Among fewer than 200,000 clones listed, just under 80% were seen once. Nominal health characterized the donors when sampled, though unrecorded immune exposures were likely. Trimming removed 5 bases at V and 1 base at J, with 11 bases between. CDR1 is SGHTA, CDR2 FQGTGA, per germline. CDR3 length equals 14 residues. Turning to this clone: Its matching antigen is unknown.

Study-level findings and limits: The authors confirmed in vitro that a few CMV-associated chains were specific for CMV antigens. Across HLA loci, a later analysis found differing TCR association rates, with DRB1 most and HLA-C fewest.

Specimen: PBMCs. The chain couples TRBV7-3 to TRBJ1-1, with D perhaps matching TRBD1 (6 bases). The receptor was derived from a female donor in good health and CMV-seronegative. The CDR3 nucleotides read TGTGCCAGCAGCCTCACAGGGACGAACACTGAAGCTTTCTTT. Translated: CASSLTGTNTEAFF. Combining the CDR3 with reference TRBV7-3 and TRBJ1-1 gives the whole variable domain GAGVSQTPSNKVTEKGKYVELRCDPISGHTALYWYRQSLGQGPEFLIYFQGTGAADDSGLPNDRFFAVRPEGSVSTLKIQRTERGDSAVYLCASSLTGTNTEAFFGQGTRLTVV.